Presented here are 3 T cell receptor beta chains from one specimen sequenced in a study of blood T cells in healthy people across ages. The use of a sample-barcoded 5' primer and a J-beta primer mix characterized a second PCR of roughly 6 to 11 cycles. Each CDR3 protein gets one entry after TCRdb re-called the 5' RACE reads with MiXCR. The sample consists of 1.5 million to 2 million distinct CDR3 sequences, approximately 32% of them appearing once. Input material: blood. These receptor sequences come from a woman in her 30s in good health.

This clonotype was detected only a few times. The genes are TRBV2 and TRBJ1-2, with 7 positions matching TRBD1. Germline V gene data show CDR1 as SNHLY and CDR2 as FYNNEI. This CDR3 spans 14 amino acids. V dropped 5 bases and J dropped 4; count of bases not matched to a gene: 7. CDR3 sequence (DNA): TGTGCCAGCAGTATAACAGGGGACGGCTATGGCTACACCTTC. It specifies CASSITGDGYGYTF.

The gene calls are TRBV11-2 and TRBJ1-1; no clear D. V dropped 2 bases and J dropped 6 bases, with 13 bases sitting between them. CDR1 is SGHAT and CDR2 is FQNNGV in the germline V gene. The CDR3 is 14 residues long. CDR3 coding DNA: TGTGCCAGCAGCTTATTTGGAGGAACGGCTGAAGCTTTCTTT. It encodes CASSLFGGTAEAFF. Based on the CDR3 plus reference TRBV11-2 and TRBJ1-1, the full variable domain is EAGVAQSPRYKIIEKRQSVAFWCNPISGHATLYWYQQILGQGPKLLIQFQNNGVVDDSQLPKDRFSAERLKGVDSTLKIQPAKLEDSAVYLCASSLFGGTAEAFFGQGTRLTVV.

V and J are TRBV20-1 and TRBJ2-1; weak D call: TRBD1 (6 bases). The germline V gene encodes CDR1 DFQATT and CDR2 SNEGSKA (reference sequence). This CDR3 spans 17 amino acids. V lost 3 bases and J lost 1, with 19 bases in between. CDR3 in DNA: TGCAGTGCTAGGGGGGCTCCGGGACCCCTGTCCTACAATGAGCAGTTCTTC. Translation gives CSARGAPGPLSYNEQFF.